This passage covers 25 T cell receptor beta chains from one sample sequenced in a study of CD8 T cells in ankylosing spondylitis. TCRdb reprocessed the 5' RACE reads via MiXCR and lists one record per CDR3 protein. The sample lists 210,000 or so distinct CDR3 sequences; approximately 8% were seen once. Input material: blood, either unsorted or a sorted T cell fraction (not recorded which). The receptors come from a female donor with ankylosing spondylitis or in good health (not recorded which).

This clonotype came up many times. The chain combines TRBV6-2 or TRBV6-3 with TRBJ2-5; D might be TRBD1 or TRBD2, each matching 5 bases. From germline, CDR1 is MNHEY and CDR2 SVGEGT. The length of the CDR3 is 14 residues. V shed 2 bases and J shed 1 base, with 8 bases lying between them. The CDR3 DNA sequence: TGTGCCAGCAGTTACGTCGGGACCCAAGAGACCCAGTACTTC. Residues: CASSYVGTQETQYF.

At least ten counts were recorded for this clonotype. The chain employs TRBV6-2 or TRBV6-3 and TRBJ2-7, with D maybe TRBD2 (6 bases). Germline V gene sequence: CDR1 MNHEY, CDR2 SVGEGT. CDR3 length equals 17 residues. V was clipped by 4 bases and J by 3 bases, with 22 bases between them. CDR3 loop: CASSFPPSGRRGYEQYF. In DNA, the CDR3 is TGTGCCAGCAGTTTCCCCCCCAGCGGGCGACGGGGCTACGAGCAGTACTTC.

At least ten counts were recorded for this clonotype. The CDR3, as DNA: TGCAGTGCTGGCCCTGATGGAAACACCATATATTTT. Residues: CSAGPDGNTIYF. The genes are TRBV20-1 and TRBJ1-3, with unresolved D. Germline V gives CDR1 DFQATT, CDR2 SNEGSKA (reference sequence). Trimming took 5 bases from V and 3 from J, leaving 8 bases between them. This CDR3 contains 12 residues.

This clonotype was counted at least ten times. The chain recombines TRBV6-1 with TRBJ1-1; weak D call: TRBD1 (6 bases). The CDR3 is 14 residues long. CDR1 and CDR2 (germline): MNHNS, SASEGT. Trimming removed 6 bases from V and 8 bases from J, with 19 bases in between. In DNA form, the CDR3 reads TGTGCCAGCAGACCGGACAGACTTAAGATGGAAGCTTTCTTT. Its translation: CASRPDRLKMEAFF.

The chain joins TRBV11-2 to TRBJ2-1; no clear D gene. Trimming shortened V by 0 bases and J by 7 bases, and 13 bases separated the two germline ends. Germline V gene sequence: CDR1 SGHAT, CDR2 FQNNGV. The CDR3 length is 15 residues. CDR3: CASSLEGPTPNEQFF. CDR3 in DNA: TGTGCCAGCAGCTTAGAAGGCCCCACCCCTAATGAGCAGTTCTTC.

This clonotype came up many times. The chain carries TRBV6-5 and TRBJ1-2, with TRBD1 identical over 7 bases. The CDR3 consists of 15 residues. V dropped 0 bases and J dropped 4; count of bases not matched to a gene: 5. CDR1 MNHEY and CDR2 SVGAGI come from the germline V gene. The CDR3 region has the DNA TGTGCCAGCAGTTACTCCCGGGACAGCACCTATGGCTACACCTTC. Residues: CASSYSRDSTYGYTF.

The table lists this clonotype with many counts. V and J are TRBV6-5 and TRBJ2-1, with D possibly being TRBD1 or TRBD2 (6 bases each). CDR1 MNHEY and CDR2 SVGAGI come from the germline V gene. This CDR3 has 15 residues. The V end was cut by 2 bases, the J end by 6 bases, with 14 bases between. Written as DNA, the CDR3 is TGTGCCAGCAGTTACGAGGGGGGAAGTTTCAATGAGCAGTTCTTC. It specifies CASSYEGGSFNEQFF.

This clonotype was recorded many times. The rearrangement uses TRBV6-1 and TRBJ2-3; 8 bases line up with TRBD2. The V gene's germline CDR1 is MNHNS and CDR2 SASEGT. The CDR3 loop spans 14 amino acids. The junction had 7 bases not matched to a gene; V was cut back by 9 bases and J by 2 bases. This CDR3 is CASSSGRYTDTQYF. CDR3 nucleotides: TGTGCCAGTTCCAGCGGGAGATACACAGATACGCAGTATTTT.

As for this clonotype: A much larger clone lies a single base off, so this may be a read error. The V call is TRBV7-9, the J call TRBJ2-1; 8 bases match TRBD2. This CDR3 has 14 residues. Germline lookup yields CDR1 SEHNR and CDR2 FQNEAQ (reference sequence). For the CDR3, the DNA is TGTGCCAGCAGCCGACTAGCGTCCCACAATAAGCAGTTCTTC. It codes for CASSRLASHNKQFF.

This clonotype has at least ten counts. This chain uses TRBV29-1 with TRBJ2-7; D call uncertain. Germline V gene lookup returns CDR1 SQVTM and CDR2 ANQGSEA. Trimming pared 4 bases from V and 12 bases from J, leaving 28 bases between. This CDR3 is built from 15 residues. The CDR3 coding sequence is TGCAGCGTTGTTATAGCCGGGTCCTTAGGGCAACGAGTGTACTTC. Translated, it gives CSVVIAGSLGQRVYF.

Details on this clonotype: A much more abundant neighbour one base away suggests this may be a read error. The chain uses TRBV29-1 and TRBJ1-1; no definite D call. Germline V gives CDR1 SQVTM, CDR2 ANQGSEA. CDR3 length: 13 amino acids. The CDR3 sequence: CSAERQMNTEAFF. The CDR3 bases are TGCAGCGCTGAAAGGCAGATGAACACTGAAGCTTTCTTT. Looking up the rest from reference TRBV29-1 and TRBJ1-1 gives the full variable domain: SAVISQKPSRDICQRGTSLTIQCQVDSQVTMMFWYRQQPGQSLTLIATANQGSEATYESGFVIDKFPISRPNLTFSTLTVSNMSPEDSSIYLCSAERQMNTEAFFGQGTRLTVV.

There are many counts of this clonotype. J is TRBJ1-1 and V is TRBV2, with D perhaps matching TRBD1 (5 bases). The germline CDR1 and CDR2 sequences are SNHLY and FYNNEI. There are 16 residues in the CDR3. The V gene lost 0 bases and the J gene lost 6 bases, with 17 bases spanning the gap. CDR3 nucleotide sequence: TGTGCCAGCAGTGAAGCCGGGGCAGTTCGGTTGGCTGAAGCTTTCTTT. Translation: CASSEAGAVRLAEAFF.

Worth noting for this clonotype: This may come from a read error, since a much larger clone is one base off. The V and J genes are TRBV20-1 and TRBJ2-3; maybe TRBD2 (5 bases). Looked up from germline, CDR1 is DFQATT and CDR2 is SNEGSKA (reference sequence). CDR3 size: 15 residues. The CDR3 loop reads CSTSEGRTFTDTQYF. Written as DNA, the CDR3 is TGCAGTACTAGTGAGGGAAGGACTTTCACAGATACGCAGTATTTT.

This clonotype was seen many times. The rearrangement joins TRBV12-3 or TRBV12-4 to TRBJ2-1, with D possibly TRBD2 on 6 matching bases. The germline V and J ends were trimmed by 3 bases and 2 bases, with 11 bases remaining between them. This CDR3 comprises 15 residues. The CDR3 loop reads CASSLRRGTYNEQFF. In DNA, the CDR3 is TGTGCCAGCAGTTTGAGGCGGGGCACCTACAATGAGCAGTTCTTC.

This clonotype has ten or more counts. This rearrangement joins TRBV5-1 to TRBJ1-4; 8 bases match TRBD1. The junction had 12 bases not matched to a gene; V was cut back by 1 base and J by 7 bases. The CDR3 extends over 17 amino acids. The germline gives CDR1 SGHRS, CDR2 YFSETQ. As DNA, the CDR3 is TGCGCCAGCAGCTTGAGGTTCGCCGGACAGGGACCTGAAAAACTGTTTTTT. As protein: CASSLRFAGQGPEKLFF.

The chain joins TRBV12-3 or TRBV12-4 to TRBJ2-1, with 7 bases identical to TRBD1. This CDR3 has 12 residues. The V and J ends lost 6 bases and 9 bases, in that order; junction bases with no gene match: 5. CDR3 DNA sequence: TGTGCCAGCAGGATCACAGGGGTTGAGCAGTTCTTC. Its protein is CASRITGVEQFF.

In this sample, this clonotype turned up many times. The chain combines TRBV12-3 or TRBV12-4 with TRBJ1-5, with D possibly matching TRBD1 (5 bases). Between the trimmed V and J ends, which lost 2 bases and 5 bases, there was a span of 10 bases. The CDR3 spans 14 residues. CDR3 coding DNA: TGTGCCAGCAGTTTAATGAGGGGAGATCAGCCCCAGCATTTT. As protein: CASSLMRGDQPQHF.

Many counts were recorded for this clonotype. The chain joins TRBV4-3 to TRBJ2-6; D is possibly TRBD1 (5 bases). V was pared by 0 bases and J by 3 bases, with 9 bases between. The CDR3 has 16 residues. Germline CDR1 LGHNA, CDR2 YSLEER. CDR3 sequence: CASSQDQGSGANVLTF. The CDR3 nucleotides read TGCGCCAGCAGCCAAGACCAGGGTAGTGGGGCCAACGTCCTGACTTTC.

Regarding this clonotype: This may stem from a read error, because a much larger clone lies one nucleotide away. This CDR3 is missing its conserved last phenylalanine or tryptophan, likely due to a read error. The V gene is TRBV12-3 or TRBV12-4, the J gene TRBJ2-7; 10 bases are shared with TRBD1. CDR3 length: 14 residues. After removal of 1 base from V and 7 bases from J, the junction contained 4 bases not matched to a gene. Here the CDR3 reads CASSLGTGGVEQYL. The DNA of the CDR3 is TGTGCCAGCAGTTTAGGGACAGGGGGAGTAGAGCAGTACCTC.

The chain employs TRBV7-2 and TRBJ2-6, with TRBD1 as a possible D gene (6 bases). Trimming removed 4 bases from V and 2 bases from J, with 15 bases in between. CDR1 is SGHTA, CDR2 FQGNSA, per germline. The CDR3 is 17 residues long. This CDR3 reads CASSSVSQGAGANVLTF. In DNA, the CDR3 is TGTGCCAGCAGCTCCGTGTCACAGGGAGCTGGGGCCAACGTCCTGACTTTC.

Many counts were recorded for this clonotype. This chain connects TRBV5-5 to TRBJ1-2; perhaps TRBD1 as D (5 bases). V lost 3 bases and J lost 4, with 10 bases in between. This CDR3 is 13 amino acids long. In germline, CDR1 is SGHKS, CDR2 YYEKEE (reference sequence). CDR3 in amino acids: CASSSQGPYGYTF. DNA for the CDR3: TGTGCCAGCAGCTCTCAGGGTCCCTATGGCTACACCTTC.

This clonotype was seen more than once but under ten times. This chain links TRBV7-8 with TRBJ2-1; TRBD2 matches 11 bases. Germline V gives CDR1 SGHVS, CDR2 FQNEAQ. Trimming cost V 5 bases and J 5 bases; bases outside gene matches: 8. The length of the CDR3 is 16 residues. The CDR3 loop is CASSVPGTSGHNEQFF. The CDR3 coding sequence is TGTGCCAGCAGCGTACCCGGGACTAGCGGACACAATGAGCAGTTCTTC.

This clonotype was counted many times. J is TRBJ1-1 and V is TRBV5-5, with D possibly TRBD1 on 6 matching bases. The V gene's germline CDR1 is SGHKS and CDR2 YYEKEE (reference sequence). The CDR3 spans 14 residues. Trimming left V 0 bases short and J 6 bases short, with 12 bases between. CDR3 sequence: CASSLVGGAAEAFF. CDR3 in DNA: TGTGCCAGCAGCTTGGTTGGGGGGGCGGCTGAAGCTTTCTTT. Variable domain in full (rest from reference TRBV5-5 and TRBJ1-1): DAGVTQSPTHLIKTRGQQVTLRCSPISGHKSVSWYQQVLGQGPQFIFQYYEKEERGRGNFPDRFSARQFPNYSSELNVNALLLGDSALYLCASSLVGGAAEAFFGQGTRLTVV.

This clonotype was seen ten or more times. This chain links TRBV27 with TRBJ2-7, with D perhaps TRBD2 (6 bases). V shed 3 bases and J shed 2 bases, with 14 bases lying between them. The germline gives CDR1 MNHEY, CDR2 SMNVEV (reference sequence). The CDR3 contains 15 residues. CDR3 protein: CASSLWTTIPYEQYF. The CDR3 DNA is TGTGCCAGCAGTTTGTGGACTACCATTCCCTACGAGCAGTACTTC.

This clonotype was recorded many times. CDR3 in amino acids: CAISGLGRNEQFF. The CDR3, as DNA: TGTGCCATCAGTGGACTGGGGCGGAATGAGCAGTTCTTC. The chain couples TRBV10-3 to TRBJ2-1; D is perhaps TRBD1 (5 bases). The CDR3 spans 13 residues. Trimming stripped 4 bases from V and 7 bases from J, with 11 bases between. Germline CDR1 is ENHRY and CDR2 is SYGVKD.